The clone carrying this T cell receptor (beta chain) was observed many times. No antigen is known for it. As the method for making TCR beta libraries, quantitative 5'-RACE with molecular barcodes was used. MiXCR, applied by TCRdb to the 5' RACE reads, yields one record per CDR3 protein. Among around 490,000 distinct CDR3 sequences listed, about 5.2% were seen once. The data are from a study of CD8 T cells in ankylosing spondylitis. Points from the study as a whole: Blood from ankylosing spondylitis patients appeared to carry a characteristic roughly 8-variant TCR beta motif. Earlier authors reported some of these motif variants in reactive arthritis synovial fluid and blood.

The J segment lost 8 bases and the V segment lost 2 bases, leaving 8 bases of the junction unmatched. CDR1 and CDR2 (germline): SGHVS, FQNEAQ. The CDR3 is 15 amino acids. V is TRBV7-8 and J is TRBJ2-1; 8 bases fit TRBD2. This TCR came from a male donor with ankylosing spondylitis. The specimen was blood, either unsorted or a sorted T cell fraction (not recorded which). This CDR3 is CASSLLGRAPHEQFF. The CDR3 region has the DNA TGTGCCAGCAGCTTACTCGGGAGGGCCCCCCATGAGCAGTTCTTC.